A selection of T cell receptor beta chains follows, all from one sample in a study of T cells in Graves' hyperthyroidism and ophthalmopathy. MiXCR was run by TCRdb on the multiplex PCR reads, yielding one entry per CDR3 protein. This sample has roughly 740,000 distinct CDR3 sequences, with about 16% found just once. The source material was blood. The receptors here all came from a man between 18 and 29 years old with Graves' hyperthyroidism. Each CDR3 is given with its conserved first and last residue. Each record gives: clone size, J gene, V gene, CDR3 length, D gene, CDR3 protein, CDR3 DNA. A D gene is named only where the DNA matches it firmly. Some rows have no size entry. The others give once, few or many, or a class for an expanded clone.

clone_size: NA
j_call: TRBJ2-1
v_call: TRBV19
cdr3_length: 14
d_call: NA
cdr3_aa: CASSISGIWNEQFF
cdr3_nt: TGTGCCAGTAGTATTTCTGGGATCTGGAATGAGCAGTTCTTC

clone_size: NA
j_call: TRBJ1-3
v_call: TRBV29-1
cdr3_length: 13
d_call: TRBD1
cdr3_aa: CSVRTGAGNTIYF
cdr3_nt: TGCAGCGTTCGGACAGGGGCTGGAAACACCATATATTTT

clone_size: many
j_call: TRBJ1-2
v_call: TRBV12-3/TRBV12-4
cdr3_length: 14
d_call: TRBD1
cdr3_aa: CASSFGGQGTGYTF
cdr3_nt: TGTGCCAGCAGTTTTGGGGGACAGGGAACTGGCTACACCTTC

clone_size: few
j_call: TRBJ2-7
v_call: TRBV6-2/TRBV6-3
cdr3_length: 15
d_call: NA
cdr3_aa: CASRSGRQGSYEQYF
cdr3_nt: TGTGCCAGCAGAAGCGGCCGACAAGGGTCCTACGAGCAGTACTTC

clone_size: many
j_call: TRBJ2-2
v_call: TRBV6-1
cdr3_length: 15
d_call: NA
cdr3_aa: CASSYAGSAPGELFF
cdr3_nt: TGTGCCAGCAGTTACGCGGGCAGCGCTCCCGGGGAGCTGTTTTTT

clone_size: many
j_call: TRBJ1-2
v_call: TRBV5-1
cdr3_length: 15
d_call: NA
cdr3_aa: CASSSGPSLNYGYTF
cdr3_nt: TGCGCCAGCAGCTCGGGACCGAGCCTTAACTATGGCTACACCTTC

clone_size: few
j_call: TRBJ1-2
v_call: TRBV6-1
cdr3_length: 17
d_call: TRBD1
cdr3_aa: CASSRTGASYLPYGYTF
cdr3_nt: TGTGCCAGCAGTCGGACAGGGGCCTCCTACTTGCCCTATGGCTACACCTTC

clone_size: many
j_call: TRBJ1-1
v_call: TRBV30
cdr3_length: 13
d_call: NA
cdr3_aa: CAWSVWGYTEAFF
cdr3_nt: TGTGCCTGGAGTGTTTGGGGGTACACTGAAGCTTTCTTT

clone_size: few
j_call: TRBJ2-5
v_call: TRBV6-1
cdr3_length: 13
d_call: TRBD2
cdr3_aa: CASRASGKETQYF
cdr3_nt: TGTGCCAGCAGGGCTAGCGGGAAAGAGACCCAGTACTTC

clone_size: few
j_call: TRBJ2-3
v_call: TRBV29-1
cdr3_length: 14
d_call: NA
cdr3_aa: CSAARGPSTDTQYF
cdr3_nt: TGCAGCGCTGCTAGGGGCCCTAGCACAGATACGCAGTATTTT

clone_size: NA
j_call: TRBJ2-1
v_call: TRBV4-2
cdr3_length: 12
d_call: TRBD1
cdr3_aa: CASTDRANEQFF
cdr3_nt: TGTGCCAGCACGGACAGGGCCAATGAGCAGTTCTTC

clone_size: NA
j_call: TRBJ2-3
v_call: TRBV7-9
cdr3_length: 19
d_call: TRBD2
cdr3_aa: CASSRYGTSETFSTDTQYF
cdr3_nt: TGTGCCAGCAGCCGTTACGGGACTAGCGAGACCTTCAGCACAGATACGCAGTATTTT

clone_size: few
j_call: TRBJ1-2
v_call: TRBV28
cdr3_length: 14
d_call: NA
cdr3_aa: CASSLEGYYYGYTF
cdr3_nt: TGTGCCAGCAGTTTGGAGGGGTATTACTATGGCTACACCTTC

clone_size: many
j_call: TRBJ2-1
v_call: TRBV27
cdr3_length: 16
d_call: TRBD2
cdr3_aa: CASSSERAGGPVEQFF
cdr3_nt: TGTGCCAGCAGTTCCGAGCGAGCGGGAGGGCCGGTTGAGCAGTTCTTC

clone_size: NA
j_call: TRBJ2-1
v_call: TRBV7-6
cdr3_length: 17
d_call: TRBD1
cdr3_aa: CASSPRPRGRAYNEQFF
cdr3_nt: TGTGCCAGCAGCCCTAGACCCAGGGGGCGGGCCTACAATGAGCAGTTCTTC

clone_size: NA
j_call: TRBJ2-7
v_call: TRBV28
cdr3_length: 13
d_call: NA
cdr3_aa: CASSFGVRNEQYF
cdr3_nt: TGTGCCAGCAGTTTTGGTGTAAGAAACGAGCAGTACTTC

clone_size: NA
j_call: TRBJ1-1
v_call: TRBV10-3
cdr3_length: 15
d_call: TRBD1
cdr3_aa: CAISEGRGDDTEAFF
cdr3_nt: TGTGCCATCAGTGAGGGCAGGGGGGATGACACTGAAGCTTTCTTT

clone_size: once
j_call: TRBJ2-1
v_call: TRBV7-9
cdr3_length: 13
d_call: NA
cdr3_aa: CASSLGGSVEQFF
cdr3_nt: TGTGCCAGCAGCTTAGGGGGGAGTGTTGAGCAGTTCTTC

clone_size: NA
j_call: TRBJ2-2
v_call: TRBV11-3
cdr3_length: 16
d_call: TRBD1
cdr3_aa: CASSLGVRTGTGELFF
cdr3_nt: TGTGCCAGCAGCTTAGGCGTAAGGACAGGCACCGGGGAGCTGTTTTTT

clone_size: few
j_call: TRBJ2-5
v_call: TRBV4-1
cdr3_length: 18
d_call: TRBD2
cdr3_aa: CASSYGQGGSGRSETQYF
cdr3_nt: TGCGCCAGCAGCTACGGCCAGGGAGGTAGCGGGAGGTCGGAGACCCAGTACTTC

clone_size: NA
j_call: TRBJ2-1
v_call: TRBV6-1
cdr3_length: 16
d_call: NA
cdr3_aa: CASSEAGWYLRGEQFF
cdr3_nt: TGTGCCAGCAGTGAAGCAGGCTGGTATCTACGAGGCGAGCAGTTCTTC

clone_size: NA
j_call: TRBJ1-1
v_call: TRBV28
cdr3_length: 15
d_call: TRBD1
cdr3_aa: CASSLGQEMNTEAFF
cdr3_nt: TGTGCCAGCAGTCTCGGACAGGAGATGAACACTGAAGCTTTCTTT

clone_size: few
j_call: TRBJ1-2
v_call: TRBV13
cdr3_length: 15
d_call: NA
cdr3_aa: CASSLEQGTNYGYTF
cdr3_nt: TGTGCCAGCAGCTTAGAACAGGGCACTAACTATGGCTACACCTTC

clone_size: many
j_call: TRBJ2-7
v_call: TRBV19
cdr3_length: 16
d_call: NA
cdr3_aa: CASSISETTANYEQYF
cdr3_nt: TGTGCCAGTAGTATATCGGAGACTACGGCAAACTACGAGCAGTACTTC

clone_size: NA
j_call: TRBJ2-7
v_call: TRBV29-1
cdr3_length: 15
d_call: NA
cdr3_aa: CSVLKLDRTTYEQYF
cdr3_nt: TGCAGCGTTTTGAAGTTGGACCGGACTACCTACGAGCAGTACTTC

clone_size: many
j_call: TRBJ1-5
v_call: TRBV20-1
cdr3_length: 14
d_call: NA
cdr3_aa: CSHGPLDPNQPQHF
cdr3_nt: TGCAGCCACGGGCCTCTCGACCCCAATCAGCCCCAGCATTTT